These T cell receptor beta chains were read from a single sample in a study of OX40 agonist ivuxolimab in advanced cancers. Assay: immunoSEQ multiplex PCR; the TCRdb copy retains only in-frame clones and omits some. Among 80,000 to 100,000 clones listed, under 95% were seen once. The specimen was CD4+ or CD8+ T cells sorted from blood, collected in a trial of the OX40 agonist ivuxolimab. The receptors stem from an adult with an advanced solid tumor such as melanoma, head and neck, liver or kidney cancer. The CDR3 runs from the conserved cysteine through the conserved F or W. Expanded clones get a size class; other rows say once, few or many, or leave the size out.

>.|TRBJ2-7|TRBV19
CASSFTLGGSRDEQYF
>.|TRBJ1-1|TRBV19
CASSIAIQGGTEAFF
>.|TRBJ2-5|TRBV5-8
CASSLGQRTVQETQYF
>.|TRBJ2-5|TRBV29-1
CSATNQETQYF
>.|TRBJ2-2|TRBV9
CASSVGTANTGELFF
>.|TRBJ1-1|TRBV18
CASSPPTGMNTEAFF
>.|TRBJ1-2|TRBV7-8
CASSSRASGQHGYTF
>.|TRBJ2-1|TRBV5-1
CASSLILGSNSYNEQFF
>.|TRBJ1-6|TRBV27
CASRGTGQNSPLHF
>.|TRBJ1-3|TRBV29-1
CSVAGTGGNTIYF
>few|TRBJ2-1|TRBV27
CASSLVGRSYNEQFF
>.|TRBJ2-4|TRBV19
CASSTFPQGGSFQYF